A selection of T cell receptor beta chains follows, all from one sample in a study of blood T cells in healthy people across ages. TCRdb reanalysed the 5' RACE reads using MiXCR and keeps one entry per CDR3 protein. The sample consists of approximately 800,000 distinct CDR3 sequences, roughly 26% of them appearing once. This sample also appeared in a second study, on T cells of mothers and their children.

Sequenced sample: blood. These receptors came from a boy between 5 and 17 years old in good health. Both conserved end residues are part of each CDR3. D genes are given only for firm matches. Clone size is stated in some rows and not others, as once, few, many or a class when expanded.

>-|TRBV5-1|-|TRBJ2-6
TGCGCCAGCAGGTCGGAACAGGCACCCTCTGGGGCCAACGTCCTGACTTTC
CASRSEQAPSGANVLTF
>-|TRBV30|few|TRBJ1-2
TGTGCCTCCTGGGACCGAGGAGGCTACACCTTC
CASWDRGGYTF
>-|TRBV28|-|TRBJ1-1
TGTGCCAGCAGTTTAACAGGGATTGGGACTGAAGCTTTCTTT
CASSLTGIGTEAFF
>-|TRBV20-1|-|TRBJ1-6
TGCAGTGCCACTCGGGGCTCCTATAATTCACCCCTCCACTTT
CSATRGSYNSPLHF
>-|TRBV28|few|TRBJ2-5
TGTGCCAGCAGCCTCCGGGACCAAGTTTGGCAGACCCAGTACTTC
CASSLRDQVWQTQYF
>-|TRBV20-1|few|TRBJ1-4
TGCAGTGCTTCAAAAGGGACTCCCGGACGGAAACTGTTTTTT
CSASKGTPGRKLFF
>-|TRBV5-1|few|TRBJ1-1
TGCGCCAGCTCTTCGCAAATGAACACTGAAGCTTTCTTT
CASSSQMNTEAFF
>-|TRBV12-5|-|TRBJ1-5
TGTGCTAGTGGTTTGGAAGGAGGGCAGCCCCAGCATTTT
CASGLEGGQPQHF
>TRBD2|TRBV19|-|TRBJ2-1
TGTGCCAGTAGTCCCCCCGCGGGGGGGCCAAGGAATGAGCAGTTCTTC
CASSPPAGGPRNEQFF
>-|TRBV5-1|-|TRBJ1-2
TGCGCCAGCAGCTTGTTCATTGGCGACTATGGCTACACCTTC
CASSLFIGDYGYTF
>-|TRBV9|few|TRBJ1-1
TGTGCCAGCAGTAGGGGACGGCAGAACACTGAAGCTTTCTTT
CASSRGRQNTEAFF
>-|TRBV20-1|few|TRBJ2-5
TGCAGTGCTGCCCGTACGCCGGGAATCCAAGAGACCCAGTACTTC
CSAARTPGIQETQYF
>-|TRBV12-3/TRBV12-4|-|TRBJ2-7
TGTGCCAGCAGTTCGCCCCCCCTAGGGCCCGGAGGGGCCTACGAGCAGTACTTC
CASSSPPLGPGGAYEQYF
>-|TRBV6-6|few|TRBJ2-7
TGTGCCAGCAGTTACTCTCCCCTAATATTGTACGAGCAGTACTTC
CASSYSPLILYEQYF
>-|TRBV20-1|-|TRBJ1-5
TGCAGTGCCGCATCTCGGGGAGGCAATCAGCCCCAGCATTTT
CSAASRGGNQPQHF
>-|TRBV20-1|once|TRBJ2-7
TGCAGTGCTAGAGATACAGGACATCCTTCCTACGAGCAGTACTTC
CSARDTGHPSYEQYF
>TRBD1|TRBV7-2|once|TRBJ1-2
TGTGCCAGCAGCTCCTGGGACAGGGATTATGGCTACACCTTC
CASSSWDRDYGYTF
>-|TRBV6-5|few|TRBJ1-4
TGTGCCAGCAGGGCCGGTGGCCGTCCTGGAAAACTGTTTTTT
CASRAGGRPGKLFF
>-|TRBV18|few|TRBJ1-2
TGTGCCAGCTCCCAGGAGACGACAGGAGGCTACACCTTC
CASSQETTGGYTF
>TRBD2|TRBV19|-|TRBJ2-1
TGTGCCAGTAGTAAAGCGGGGGGCCTTCTGGACGAGCAGTTCTTC
CASSKAGGLLDEQFF
>-|TRBV6-5|-|TRBJ1-4
TGTGCCAGCAGTTATCCTTCCGCAACTAATGAAAAACTGTTTTTT
CASSYPSATNEKLFF
>-|TRBV3-1|few|TRBJ1-2
TGTGCCAGCAGCCAAGGCTGGGGGGGGGCGGAGGATGGCTACACCTTC
CASSQGWGGAEDGYTF
>TRBD2|TRBV5-1|few|TRBJ2-7
TGCGCCAGCAGCTTCACGGGGGGAACCTACGAGCAGTACTTC
CASSFTGGTYEQYF
>TRBD1|TRBV6-6|few|TRBJ2-1
TGTGCCTGCAGTTACGGGGGACAGGGAAGGGAGCAGTTCTTC
CACSYGGQGREQFF
>-|TRBV20-1|-|TRBJ2-3
TGCAGTGCTCCCCCCGTCACAGATGCGCAGTATTTT
CSAPPVTDAQYF
>-|TRBV5-5|-|TRBJ2-3
TGTGCCAGCAGCTACAAGACCCATACGCAGTATTTT
CASSYKTHTQYF
>TRBD1|TRBV7-9|few|TRBJ2-7
TGTGCCAGCAGCTCGGACAGGGGGAGCTCCTACGAGCAGTACTTC
CASSSDRGSSYEQYF
>-|TRBV29-1|few|TRBJ1-2
TGCAGCGTTGGACAGAACTATGGCTACACCTTC
CSVGQNYGYTF
>TRBD1|TRBV27|few|TRBJ2-7
TGTGCCAGCAGTTTAACAGGGGGTCTTGCCTACGAGCAGTACTTC
CASSLTGGLAYEQYF